This TCR beta chain came from a study of CXCR3-negative and CXCR3-positive naive CD8 T cells. Study-wide findings and caveats: TRB CDR3 hydrophobicity was greater in CXCR3-positive naive cells than in CXCR3-negative naive cells. Memory CD8+ cells had much lower diversity, and both naive subsets had comparably high diversity. In naive cells, CXCR3-negative and CXCR3-positive subsets had similar TRBV-TRBJ usage; memory cells differed. Partly lower CXCR3 expression followed cryopreservation, and most assays relied on fresh PBMCs.

Turning to this clonotype: Its antigen is as yet unknown.

CD45RO-CCR7+CD27+CD95- expression identified naive CD8+ T cells. Germline V lookup: CDR1 SGHNT, CDR2 YENEEA. This CDR3 is 14 amino acids long. UMI-labeled 5' RACE yielded the TRB cDNA libraries. One entry per CDR3 protein, without DNA, is what TCRdb gives after re-calling the 5' RACE reads. There are 140,000 to 150,000 distinct CDR3 sequences in the sample, with 0.25% to 0.3% held by the top ten. Sample: naive CXCR3+ CD8+ T cells from blood. The subset denotes: CD45RO-CCR7+CD27+CD95- naive CD8+ T cells expressing CXCR3 (TNR3+). The clonotype was recovered from a human donor in good health. Some clones in this sample may be carry-over from other donors' samples. The chain combines TRBV11-3 with TRBJ2-1; the TRBD1 assignment by TCRdb is unverifiable without DNA. CDR3 sequence: CASSPGQGFDEQFF.